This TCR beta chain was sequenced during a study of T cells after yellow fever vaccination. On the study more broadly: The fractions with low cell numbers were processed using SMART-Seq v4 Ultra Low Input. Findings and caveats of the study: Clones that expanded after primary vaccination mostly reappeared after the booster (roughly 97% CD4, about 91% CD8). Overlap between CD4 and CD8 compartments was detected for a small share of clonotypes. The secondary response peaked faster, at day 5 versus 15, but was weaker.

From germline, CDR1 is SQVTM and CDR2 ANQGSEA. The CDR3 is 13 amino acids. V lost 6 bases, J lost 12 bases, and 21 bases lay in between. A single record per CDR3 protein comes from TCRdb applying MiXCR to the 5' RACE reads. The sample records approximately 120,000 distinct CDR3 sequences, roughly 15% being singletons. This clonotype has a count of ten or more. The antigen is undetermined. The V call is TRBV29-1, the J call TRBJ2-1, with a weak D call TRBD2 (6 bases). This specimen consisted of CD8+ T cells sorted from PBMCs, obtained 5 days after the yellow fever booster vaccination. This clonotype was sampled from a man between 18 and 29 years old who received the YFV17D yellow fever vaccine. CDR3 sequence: CSVPGLPSDGQFF. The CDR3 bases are TGCAGCGTACCGGGACTGCCATCAGATGGGCAGTTCTTC.